One sample yielded the 16 T cell receptor beta chains listed below, sequenced in a study of blood T cell repertoires in COVID-19. Sequenced by immunoSEQ multiplex PCR; TCRdb stores in-frame clones only, minus some. This table holds some 270,000 clones, 80% to 90% found once. The sequenced material came from peripheral blood. These receptors all come from a woman between 65 and 79 years old with acute or convalescent COVID-19.

This chain uses TRBV6-9 with TRBJ2-5; 7 bases line up with TRBD2. Losses at the gene ends were 6 bases for V and 2 bases for J; bases not matched to a gene: 9. This CDR3 spans 15 amino acids. Germline CDR1 and CDR2: MNHGY and SVAAGI. DNA for the CDR3: TGTGCCAGCAGGACCCCGAACGGGGGGCAAGAGACCCAGTACTTC. It specifies CASRTPNGGQETQYF.

With regard to this clone: One end of the junction is discordant with germline, which a read error may explain. This chain uses TRBV7-7 with TRBJ2-2, with D perhaps TRBD1 (6 bases). The CDR3 has 14 amino acids. Germline V gene sequence: CDR1 SSHAT, CDR2 FNYEAQ (reference sequence). CDR3 amino acids: CASSLDSVIGELFF. The CDR3 nucleotides read TGTGCTAGCAGCTTGGACAGCGTTATCGGGGAGCTGTTTTTT.

This chain connects TRBV5-1 to TRBJ2-7; 8 bases match TRBD2. J was trimmed by 7 bases and V by 0 bases; bases with no gene match: 3. Germline V lookup: CDR1 SGHRS, CDR2 YFSETQ. CDR3 length: 13 amino acids. CDR3: CASSLDGRAEQYF. The CDR3 bases are TGCGCCAGCAGCTTGGACGGGAGGGCGGAGCAGTACTTC.

The chain employs TRBV18 and TRBJ1-1, with TRBD1 matching over 9 bases. V gave up 3 bases and J gave up 7 bases; unmatched junction bases: 6. The CDR3 length is 14 residues. Germline loops: CDR1 KGHSH, CDR2 LQKENI. The CDR3 spells CASSPRTGADEAFF. In DNA, the CDR3 is TGTGCCAGCTCACCGCGGACAGGGGCCGATGAAGCTTTCTTT.

The chain links TRBV9 to TRBJ2-7; the match to TRBD1 covers 9 bases. V shed 0 bases and J 7 bases; nucleotides not matched to a gene: 11. This CDR3 has 16 amino acids. Per germline, CDR1 SGDLS and CDR2 YYNGEE. This CDR3 reads CASSVGGGQGILEQYF. The CDR3, as DNA: TGTGCCAGCAGCGTAGGAGGGGGACAGGGAATTCTAGAGCAGTACTTC.

The CDR3 sequence: CASSPRTGGNQPQHF. The CDR3 DNA reads as TGTGCCAGCAGCCCTCGGACAGGAGGCAATCAGCCCCAGCATTTT. This chain connects TRBV9 to TRBJ1-5; TRBD1 matches 7 bases. CDR1 SGDLS and CDR2 YYNGEE come from the germline V gene. J gave up 2 bases and V 4 bases, and 6 bases lay outside the gene matches. The CDR3 has 15 amino acids.

This chain links TRBV7-9 with TRBJ1-6; 7 bases are a match to TRBD1. V lost 5 bases and J lost 6; bases outside the gene matches: 4. The CDR3 sequence is 14 residues long. The germline V gene encodes CDR1 SEHNR and CDR2 FQNEAQ (reference sequence). CDR3 in amino acids: CASSIGQVNSPLHF. DNA for the CDR3: TGTGCCAGCAGCATTGGACAGGTTAATTCACCCCTCCACTTT.

The chain couples TRBV4-1 to TRBJ2-1, with TRBD2 as a possible D gene (6 bases). The CDR3 is made up of 13 amino acids. The germline V gene has CDR1 MGHRA and CDR2 YSYEKL. V lost 2 bases and J lost 10, with 12 bases in between. CDR3 sequence: CASSQPLASEQFF. Here the CDR3 DNA reads TGCGCCAGCAGCCAACCTCTAGCGAGCGAGCAGTTCTTC.

The gene calls are TRBV18 and TRBJ2-2; TRBD1 might be the D (6 bases). The V gene lost 5 bases and the J gene lost 4 bases, with 17 bases spanning the gap. CDR1 and CDR2 (germline): KGHSH, LQKENI. The CDR3 is 16 residues long. The CDR3 DNA is TGTGCCAGCTCAGCCCCCGGCAGGGGCGGCACCGGGGAGCTGTTTTTT. Amino acid sequence: CASSAPGRGGTGELFF. The whole variable domain, filled in from reference TRBV18 and TRBJ2-2, reads NAGVMQNPRHLVRRRGQEARLRCSPMKGHSHVYWYRQLPEEGLKFMVYLQKENIIDESGMPKERFSAEFPKEGPSILRIQQVVRGDSAAYFCASSAPGRGGTGELFFGEGSRLTVL.

This clone was detected only once. The gene calls are TRBV19 and TRBJ2-7; TRBD2 matches at 14 bases. From germline, CDR1 is LNHDA and CDR2 SQIVND (reference sequence). This CDR3 comprises 16 residues. Losses at the gene ends were 5 bases for V and 2 bases for J; bases not matched to a gene: 5. The CDR3 nucleotides read TGTGCCAGTAGTTGGACTAGCGGGGGGAATCCCTACGAGCAGTACTTC. Its translation is CASSWTSGGNPYEQYF.

This chain links TRBV11-2 with TRBJ2-3, with 12 bases that match TRBD2. CDR1 is SGHAT and CDR2 is FQNNGV in the germline V gene. The V segment lost 0 bases and the J segment 8 bases; nucleotides outside the gene matches: 12. This CDR3 is built from 18 residues. The CDR3 nucleotides read TGTGCCAGCAGCTTAGATCCCCCTAGCGGGGGGGCCCGGGGTACGCAGTATTTT. Translating it yields CASSLDPPSGGARGTQYF.

This clone was detected only once. This chain connects TRBV5-4 to TRBJ1-2; the D gene is possibly TRBD1 (6 bases). CDR1 is SGHNT and CDR2 is YYREEE in the germline V gene (reference sequence). This CDR3 contains 13 residues. Trimming shortened V by 6 bases and J by 4 bases, and 13 bases separated the two germline ends. The CDR3 DNA follows: TGTGCCAGCACCTTCTACAGGGCCTATGGCTACACCTTC. It is translated as CASTFYRAYGYTF.

The chain joins TRBV6-1 to TRBJ1-2; D perhaps matches TRBD1 (5 bases). This CDR3 has 12 residues. The V gene lost 3 bases and the J gene lost 6 bases, with 8 bases spanning the gap. Germline values: CDR1 MNHNS, CDR2 SASEGT. CDR3 loop: CASSEAGHGYTF. In DNA, the CDR3 is TGTGCCAGCAGTGAGGCAGGGCATGGCTACACCTTC.

This chain joins TRBV2 and TRBJ2-2, with TRBD1 matching over 8 bases. The V gene end was trimmed by 3 bases and the J gene end by 6 bases; junction bases not matched to a gene: 3. Germline-derived CDR1 and CDR2 are SNHLY and FYNNEI. The CDR3 has 14 residues. CDR3 in amino acids: CASSDRGRSGELFF. CDR3 in DNA: TGTGCCAGCAGTGACAGGGGGCGGTCCGGGGAGCTGTTTTTT.

Written as DNA, the CDR3 is TGTGCCAGCAGCGCCGGACAGGGGGTGAACACTGAAGCTTTCTTT. It codes for CASSAGQGVNTEAFF. V gene TRBV9 combines with J gene TRBJ1-1; 10 nucleotides line up with TRBD1. The CDR3 consists of 15 residues. J gave up 0 bases and V 3 bases, and 2 bases lay outside the gene matches. Germline lookup yields CDR1 SGDLS and CDR2 YYNGEE.

The chain links TRBV6-5 to TRBJ1-2; D unclear. Germline V CDR1 and CDR2: MNHEY, SVGAGI. V was clipped by 0 bases and J by 2 bases, with 10 bases between them. This CDR3 region has 15 residues. In nucleotides, the CDR3 is TGTGCCAGCAGTTACTCGACGGGGAAGAACTATGGCTACACCTTC. Translating gives CASSYSTGKNYGYTF.